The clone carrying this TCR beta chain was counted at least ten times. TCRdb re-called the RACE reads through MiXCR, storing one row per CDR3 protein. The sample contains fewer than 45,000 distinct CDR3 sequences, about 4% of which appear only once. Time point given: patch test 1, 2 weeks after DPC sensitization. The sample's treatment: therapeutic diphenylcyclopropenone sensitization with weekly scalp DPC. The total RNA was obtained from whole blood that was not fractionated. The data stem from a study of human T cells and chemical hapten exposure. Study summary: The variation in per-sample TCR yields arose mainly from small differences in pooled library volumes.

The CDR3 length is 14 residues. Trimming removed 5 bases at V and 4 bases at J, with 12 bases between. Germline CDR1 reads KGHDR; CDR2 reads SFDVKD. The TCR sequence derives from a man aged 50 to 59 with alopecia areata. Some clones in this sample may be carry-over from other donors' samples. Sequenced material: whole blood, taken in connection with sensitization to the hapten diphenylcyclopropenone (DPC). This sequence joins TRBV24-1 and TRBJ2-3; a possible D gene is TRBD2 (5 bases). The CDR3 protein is CATSATLRADTQYF. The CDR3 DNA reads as TGTGCCACCAGTGCGACGCTGAGGGCAGATACGCAGTATTTT.